This T cell receptor beta chain was profiled in a study of PD-L1 blockade in urothelial cancer. This CDR3 has 14 amino acids. Trimming took 5 bases from V and 5 from J; bases not matched to a gene: 8. Germline values: CDR1 MDHEN, CDR2 SYDVKM. Time point in this sample: peripheral blood 6 weeks after treatment start. The protocol was immunoSEQ multiplex PCR, while the TCRdb copy is restricted to in-frame clones and leaves out a portion. Of more than 90,000 clones in the sample, approximately 89% were seen once. The V and J genes are TRBV28 and TRBJ2-5, with 7 positions matching TRBD1. Sample: PBMCs, taken around atezolizumab (anti-PD-L1) treatment. This TCR was recovered from a man aged 55 to 69 with urothelial cancer. CDR3 residues: CASSPTQGRETQYF. The CDR3 region has the DNA TGTGCCAGCAGTCCTACACAGGGGCGGGAGACCCAGTACTTC.